This T cell receptor beta chain appears in the sequencing data of a study of regulatory T cells in long-lasting Graves disease. Both iRepertoire HTBI primers and Arm-PCR of CDR3 regions were used to build the TCR beta libraries. Each CDR3 protein gets one entry after TCRdb re-called the multiplex PCR reads with MiXCR. The sample has 390,000 or so distinct CDR3 sequences; more than 20% are singletons. Time point denoted: persistent/refractory GD, antithyroid drugs over 5 years with positive TRAb. The TCR library used RNA extracted from PBMCs. The material sequenced was peripheral blood mononuclear cells (PBMCs), taken when the disease was refractory, from a patient treated with antithyroid drugs. The sequence was collected from a woman in her thirties or forties with Graves disease.

The CDR3 DNA follows: TGTGCCAGCGGGGGGCGGGACTATGGCTACACCTTC. Its translation is CASGGRDYGYTF. V gene TRBV6-2 or TRBV6-3 combines with J gene TRBJ1-2, with D possibly matching TRBD1 (6 bases). Trimming cost V 8 bases and J 3 bases, with 10 bases left between them. CDR3 length: 12 amino acids. Germline V gives CDR1 MNHEY, CDR2 SVGEGT.